One and the same sample provided the 25 T cell receptor beta chains below, sequenced in a study of blood T cell repertoires in COVID-19. Only in-frame clones appear in the TCRdb table, and some are missing; sequencing was by immunoSEQ multiplex PCR. The table includes more than 80,000 clones, around four fifths detected once. The sequenced material came from peripheral blood. These receptors were collected from a woman between 70 and 85 years old with acute or convalescent COVID-19.

J is TRBJ1-1 and V is TRBV5-1, with D hard to call. Germline CDR1 reads SGHRS; CDR2 reads YFSETQ. V lost 0 bases, J lost 0 bases, and 12 bases lay in between. The CDR3 totals 16 residues. The CDR3 sequence is CASSLAKGGVNTEAFF. The DNA for the CDR3 is TGCGCCAGCAGCTTGGCGAAGGGAGGAGTGAACACTGAAGCTTTCTTT.

The chain recombines TRBV30 with TRBJ1-5, with 7 positions matching TRBD1. V shed 4 bases and J 0 bases; nucleotides not matched to a gene: 3. The germline V gene encodes CDR1 GTSNPN and CDR2 SVGIG (reference sequence). This CDR3 is 14 amino acids long. CDR3 bases: TGTGCCTGGAAGGACAGGTATAGCAATCAGCCCCAGCATTTT. This sequence encodes CAWKDRYSNQPQHF.

In this sample, this clone turned up a few times. The CDR3 loop is CATSSPRTRGNTIYF. CDR3 DNA: TGTGCCACCAGCAGCCCCCGGACACGCGGTAACACCATATATTTT. This chain joins TRBV15 and TRBJ1-3, with D possibly matching TRBD1 (5 bases). The CDR3 is 15 amino acids. V was pared by 3 bases and J by 7 bases, with 16 bases between. The V gene's germline CDR1 is LNHNV and CDR2 YYDKDF (reference sequence).

This chain joins TRBV29-1 and TRBJ1-5, with a tentative D call TRBD1 (5 bases). The germline V gene has CDR1 SQVTM and CDR2 ANQGSEA. This CDR3 is built from 14 residues. Trimming cost V 3 bases and J 3 bases, with 12 bases left between them. CDR3 sequence reads: CSVEDTGSNQPQHF. CDR3 nucleotide sequence: TGCAGCGTTGAGGACACCGGTTCCAATCAGCCCCAGCATTTT.

The chain has TRBV19 and TRBJ2-5; maybe TRBD2 (5 bases). This CDR3 has 15 residues. Germline V gene lookup returns CDR1 LNHDA and CDR2 SQIVND (reference sequence). V was clipped by 7 bases and J by 5 bases, with 20 bases between them. The CDR3 loop reads CASNLGGSLEETQYF. CDR3 sequence (DNA): TGTGCCAGTAACCTAGGAGGTTCGTTGGAGGAGACCCAGTACTTC.

This clone was found a few times. CDR3 nucleotide sequence: TGTGCCAGCACGGACAGGAGAGGAGTATCCTATAATTCACCCCTCCACTTT. As protein: CASTDRRGVSYNSPLHF. J is TRBJ1-6 and V is TRBV28, with TRBD1 matching over 7 bases. This CDR3 is 17 amino acids long. Germline CDR1 reads MDHEN; CDR2 reads SYDVKM. Losses at the gene ends were 7 bases for V and 1 base for J; bases not matched to a gene: 10.

The J gene is TRBJ2-3, the V gene TRBV24-1; no definite D call. There are 13 residues in the CDR3. Trimming stripped 9 bases from V and 1 base from J, with 10 bases between. The germline V gene encodes CDR1 KGHDR and CDR2 SFDVKD. The CDR3 loop reads CATEVSGTDTQYF. The CDR3 region has the DNA TGTGCCACCGAGGTTAGTGGCACAGATACGCAGTATTTT.

The V gene is TRBV30, the J gene TRBJ2-7, with D perhaps TRBD1 (5 bases). V was cut by 0 bases and J by 6 bases, with 12 bases left in between. This CDR3 spans 13 amino acids. Per the germline V gene, CDR1 is GTSNPN and CDR2 is SVGIG (reference sequence). For the CDR3, the DNA is TGTGCCTGGAGTGTAAGCTCTGGGGCCGAGCAGTACTTC. Translated, it gives CAWSVSSGAEQYF.

The chain has TRBV11-2 and TRBJ1-1; a weak D match, TRBD1 (5 bases). CDR3 length: 12 residues. The germline CDR1 and CDR2 sequences are SGHAT and FQNNGV. Trimming took 1 base from V and 10 from J, leaving 10 bases between them. Here the CDR3 DNA reads TGTGCCAGCAGCTTAGCCCAGGGCACAGCTTTCTTT. Translated: CASSLAQGTAFF.

This rearrangement joins TRBV30 to TRBJ1-5, with 8 positions matching TRBD1. Trimming removed 0 bases from V and 7 bases from J; junction bases left unmatched: 11. The CDR3 runs 16 residues. Germline V gene sequence: CDR1 GTSNPN, CDR2 SVGIG (reference sequence). CDR3 coding DNA: TGTGCCTGGAGTGTACCGCAGGGGGCGAGCGGCCAGCCCCAGCATTTT. Its translation: CAWSVPQGASGQPQHF.

The V and J genes are TRBV2 and TRBJ2-2, with D unresolved. Germline V gene data show CDR1 as SNHLY and CDR2 as FYNNEI. This CDR3 comprises 12 residues. The V end was cut by 5 bases, the J end by 1 base, with 2 bases between. Written as DNA, the CDR3 is TGTGCCAGCAGTCTGAACACCGGGGAGCTGTTTTTT. It yields the protein CASSLNTGELFF.

The chain couples TRBV5-1 to TRBJ2-7, with 7 bases identical to TRBD1. This CDR3 is built from 14 residues. Germline lookup yields CDR1 SGHRS and CDR2 YFSETQ. The trim removed 2 bases at V and 6 bases at J, leaving 8 bases unmatched. The chain's CDR3 is CASSFDSSGGEQYF. DNA for the CDR3: TGCGCCAGCAGCTTTGACTCCTCAGGGGGCGAGCAGTACTTC.

This clone was observed once. The chain couples TRBV9 to TRBJ1-1; weak D call: TRBD1 (5 bases). Germline values: CDR1 SGDLS, CDR2 YYNGEE. The CDR3 has 15 amino acids. The V end lost 3 bases, the J end lost 4 bases, and 16 bases lay between the germline ends. For the CDR3, the DNA is TGTGCCAGCAGCGCCCAAATTGGGGCTTCCACTGAAGCTTTCTTT. Translated, it gives CASSAQIGASTEAFF.

Here the CDR3 DNA reads TGTGCCAGCAGCTTCGATCGGGACAGCTCCTACGAGCAGTACTTC. This encodes CASSFDRDSSYEQYF. The chain joins TRBV7-2 to TRBJ2-7; 7 bases match TRBD1. V trimming: 3 bases; J trimming: 0 bases; junction bases outside the gene matches: 5. Germline CDR1 reads SGHTA; CDR2 reads FQGNSA. CDR3 length: 15 residues. The full variable domain, in which reference TRBV7-2 and TRBJ2-7 provide the parts outside the CDR3, is GAGVSQSPSNKVTEKGKDVELRCDPISGHTALYWYRQSLGQGLEFLIYFQGNSAPDKSGLPSDRFSAERTGGSVSTLTIQRTQQEDSAVYLCASSFDRDSSYEQYFGPGTRLTVT.

This clone appeared a few times. The chain has TRBV6-4 and TRBJ2-3, with 7 positions matching TRBD1. With V trimmed by 5 bases and J by 2 bases, 7 bases remained unmatched. This CDR3 comprises 15 residues. CDR1 and CDR2 from the germline V gene are MRHNA and SNTAGT. CDR3 sequence (DNA): TGTGCCAGCAGTCTCGGGACAGCTCACACAGATACGCAGTATTTT. Translating it yields CASSLGTAHTDTQYF.

This clone was detected ten times or more. The V gene is TRBV2, the J gene TRBJ1-5; D is unresolved. The length of the CDR3 is 16 residues. Trimming left V 0 bases short and J 0 bases short, with 9 bases between. Germline values: CDR1 SNHLY, CDR2 FYNNEI. CDR3 sequence: CASSEAPRNSNQPQHF. CDR3 bases: TGTGCCAGCAGTGAAGCCCCCAGGAATAGCAATCAGCCCCAGCATTTT.

The chain joins TRBV6-5 to TRBJ1-4; D uncertain. The CDR3 consists of 13 residues. Germline CDR1 MNHEY, CDR2 SVGAGI. Trimming cost V 10 bases and J 8 bases, with 17 bases left between them. This CDR3 reads CATWAIGREKLFF. DNA of the CDR3: TGTGCCACTTGGGCTATCGGGAGAGAAAAACTGTTTTTT.

This sequence joins TRBV7-3 and TRBJ2-3, with D perhaps TRBD2 (6 bases). V gave up 5 bases and J gave up 2 bases, with 14 bases separating them. Germline CDR1 reads SGHTA; CDR2 reads FQGTGA. This CDR3 spans 15 amino acids. CDR3 in DNA: TGTGCCAGCAGCAAACTGGGGGGTGACACAGATACGCAGTATTTT. Translation gives CASSKLGGDTDTQYF. The whole variable domain, filled in from reference TRBV7-3 and TRBJ2-3, reads GAGVSQTPSNKVTEKGKYVELRCDPISGHTALYWYRQSLGQGPEFLIYFQGTGAADDSGLPNDRFFAVRPEGSVSTLKIQRTERGDSAVYLCASSKLGGDTDTQYFGPGTRLTVL.

This chain links TRBV19 with TRBJ2-1; 10 bases agree with TRBD2. The CDR3 contains 13 residues. Trimming removed 11 bases from V and 3 bases from J; junction bases left unmatched: 4. Germline CDR1 reads LNHDA; CDR2 reads SQIVND (reference sequence). The CDR3 DNA sequence: TGTGCCGTTAGCGGGGGGCTCTACAATGAGCAGTTCTTC. Encoded protein: CAVSGGLYNEQFF.

The V and J genes are TRBV19 and TRBJ2-7; tentatively, D is TRBD2 (5 bases). The CDR3 loop spans 14 amino acids. CDR1 and CDR2 from the germline V gene are LNHDA and SQIVND (reference sequence). Trimming pared 5 bases from V and 2 bases from J, leaving 13 bases between. The CDR3 region is CASSLWTRTYEQYF. As DNA, the CDR3 is TGTGCCAGTAGTCTCTGGACTCGGACCTACGAGCAGTACTTC.

V gene TRBV5-1 combines with J gene TRBJ2-6; no clear D. The V end lost 2 bases, the J end lost 0 bases, and 6 bases lay between the germline ends. The CDR3 totals 15 residues. CDR1 SGHRS and CDR2 YFSETQ come from the germline V gene. The CDR3 protein is CASSLTISGANVLTF. CDR3 nucleotide sequence: TGCGCCAGCAGCTTAACTATCTCTGGGGCCAACGTCCTGACTTTC.

Here the CDR3 reads CASSGLTGTPNNYGYTF. CDR3 bases: TGTGCCAGCAGTGGGCTAACCGGGACACCCAATAACTATGGCTACACCTTC. The J gene is TRBJ1-2, the V gene TRBV25-1, with D possibly being TRBD1 (6 bases). CDR1 is MGHDK, CDR2 SYGVNS, per germline. The germline V and J ends were trimmed by 4 bases and 1 base, with 19 bases remaining between them. The CDR3 consists of 17 residues.

This clone came up a few times. The chain combines TRBV29-1 with TRBJ1-4; no clear D gene. Germline loops: CDR1 SQVTM, CDR2 ANQGSEA. With 4 bases removed from V and 8 bases from J, the gap between germline ends came to 11 bases. The CDR3 sequence is 12 residues long. The CDR3: CSVGAAPEKLFF. The CDR3 nucleotides are TGCAGCGTTGGGGCAGCTCCCGAAAAACTGTTTTTT.

V gene TRBV9 combines with J gene TRBJ2-7; maybe TRBD1 (6 bases). This CDR3 is 15 amino acids long. CDR1 is SGDLS and CDR2 is YYNGEE in the germline V gene. Trimming removed 0 bases from V and 1 base from J, with 11 bases in between. The CDR3 loop reads CASSVAGTFSYEQYF. In nucleotides, the CDR3 is TGTGCCAGCAGCGTAGCAGGGACATTTTCCTACGAGCAGTACTTC.

The J gene is TRBJ2-1, the V gene TRBV28; D unresolved. The V gene's germline CDR1 is MDHEN and CDR2 SYDVKM. With 2 bases removed from V and 1 base from J, the gap between germline ends came to 9 bases. The CDR3 length is 15 residues. The chain's CDR3 is CASSLLGDSYNEQFF. The CDR3 DNA follows: TGTGCCAGCAGTTTACTAGGTGATTCCTACAATGAGCAGTTCTTC.